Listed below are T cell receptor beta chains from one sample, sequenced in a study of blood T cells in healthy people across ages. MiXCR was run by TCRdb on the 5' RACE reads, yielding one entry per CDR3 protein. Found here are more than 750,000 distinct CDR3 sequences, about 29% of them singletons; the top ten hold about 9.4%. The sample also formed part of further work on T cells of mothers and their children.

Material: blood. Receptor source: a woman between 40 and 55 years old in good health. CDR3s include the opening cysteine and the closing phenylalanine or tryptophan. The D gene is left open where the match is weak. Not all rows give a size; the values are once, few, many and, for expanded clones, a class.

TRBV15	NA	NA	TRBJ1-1	CATSKLQRGNTEAFF	TGTGCCACCAGCAAACTTCAACGGGGGAACACTGAAGCTTTCTTT
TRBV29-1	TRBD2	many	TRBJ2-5	CSVEGTSGDQETQYF	TGCAGCGTTGAAGGGACTAGCGGGGACCAAGAGACCCAGTACTTC
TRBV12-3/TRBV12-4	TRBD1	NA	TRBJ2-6	CASSTAGTGWSGANVLTF	TGTGCCAGCAGCACCGCCGGGACAGGGTGGTCTGGGGCCAACGTCCTGACTTTC
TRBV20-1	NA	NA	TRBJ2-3	CSANPALGDTQYF	TGCAGTGCGAACCCCGCTCTGGGGGATACGCAGTATTTT
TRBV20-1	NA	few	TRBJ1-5	CSARDGEVGGRSQPQHF	TGCAGTGCTAGAGATGGCGAGGTCGGGGGCCGGAGTCAGCCCCAGCATTTT
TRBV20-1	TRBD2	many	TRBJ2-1	CSAGGRAGGYNEQFF	TGCAGTGCTGGGGGTCGGGCGGGGGGATACAATGAGCAGTTCTTC
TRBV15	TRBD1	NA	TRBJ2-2	CATSRDPRLRTGLNTGELFF	TGTGCCACCAGCAGAGATCCGAGGCTCAGGACAGGACTGAATACCGGGGAGCTGTTTTTT
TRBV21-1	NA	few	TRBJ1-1	CASRGGPGLCTEAFF	TGTGCCAGCAGAGGGGGCCCTGGGCTCTGCACTGAAGCTTTCTTT
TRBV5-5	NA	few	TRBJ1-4	CASSLRAATNEKLFF	TGTGCCAGCAGCTTGAGAGCTGCAACTAATGAAAAACTGTTTTTT
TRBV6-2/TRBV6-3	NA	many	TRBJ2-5	CASSYSQETQYF	TGCGCCAGCAGCTATAGTCAAGAGACCCAGTACTTC
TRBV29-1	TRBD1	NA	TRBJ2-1	CSVETGTHNNEQFF	TGCAGTGTTGAGACAGGGACCCACAACAATGAGCAGTTCTTC
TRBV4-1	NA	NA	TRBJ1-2	CASSQRPQSDGYTF	TGCGCCAGCAGCCAGAGGCCACAGAGTGATGGCTACACCTTC
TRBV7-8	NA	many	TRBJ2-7	CASSPRDGYIAWEQYF	TGTGCCAGCAGCCCTCGGGACGGATACATAGCGTGGGAGCAGTACTTC
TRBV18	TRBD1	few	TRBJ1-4	CASSATGQEREKLFF	TGTGCCAGCTCAGCCACGGGACAGGAGAGAGAAAAACTGTTTTTT
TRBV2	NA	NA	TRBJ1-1	CASGPDSYAEAFF	TGTGCCAGCGGACCGGACAGCTACGCTGAAGCTTTCTTT
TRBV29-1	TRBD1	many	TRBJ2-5	CSVTTTGGTETQYF	TGCAGCGTCACAACGACAGGGGGCACAGAGACCCAGTACTTC
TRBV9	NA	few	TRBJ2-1	CASSVEGRYNEQFF	TGTGCCAGCAGCGTAGAAGGGAGGTACAATGAGCAGTTCTTC